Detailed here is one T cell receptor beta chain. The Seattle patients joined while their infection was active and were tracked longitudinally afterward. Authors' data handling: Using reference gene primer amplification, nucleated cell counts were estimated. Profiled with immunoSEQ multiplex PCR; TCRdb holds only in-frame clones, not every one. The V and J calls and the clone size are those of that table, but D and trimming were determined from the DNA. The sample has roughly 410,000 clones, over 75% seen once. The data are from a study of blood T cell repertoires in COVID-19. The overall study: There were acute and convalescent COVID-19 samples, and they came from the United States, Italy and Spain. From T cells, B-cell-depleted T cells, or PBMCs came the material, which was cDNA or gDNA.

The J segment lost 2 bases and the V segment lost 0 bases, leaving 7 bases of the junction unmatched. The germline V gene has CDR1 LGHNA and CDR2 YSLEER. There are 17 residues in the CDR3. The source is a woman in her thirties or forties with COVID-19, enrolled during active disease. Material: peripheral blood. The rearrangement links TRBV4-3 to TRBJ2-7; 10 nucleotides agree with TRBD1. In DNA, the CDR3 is TGCGCCAGCAGCCAAGAAATAGACAGGGGGCCGACCTACGAGCAGTACTTC. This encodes CASSQEIDRGPTYEQYF.